This paragraph covers one T cell receptor (beta chain) sequence. Its specificity is unknown. The CDR3 length is 15 residues. The V gene's germline CDR1 is GTSNPN and CDR2 SVGIG (reference sequence). J was trimmed by 10 bases and V by 3 bases; bases with no gene match: 8. Selected positively for CCR7 and CD45RO-negative, naive CD8 cells excluded terminally differentiated effector memory CD45RA+ cells. An assay was performed, and its level was deep. Here immunoSEQ multiplex PCR was the method, and the copy in TCRdb shows in-frame clones only, minus some. The data show some 2,000,000 clones, about 95% seen once. These data originate in a study of shared clonotypes between healthy human individuals. Background on the study: Three plates were used per donor for CD4 naive, three for CD4 memory, two for CD8 naive and one for CD8 memory. Study conclusions and caveats: Researchers found naive subsets generally carried larger estimated richness than memory subsets. Between several donors, naive CD4 clonotypes were shared at a level of about 5%.

The sample comprised naive CD8+ T cells sorted from blood. The clonotype comes from a man between 18 and 29 years old in good health. The chain links TRBV30 to TRBJ1-6, with 11 bases identical to TRBD1. CDR3: CAWSEGDRGGSPLHF. The CDR3 bases are TGTGCCTGGAGCGAAGGGGACAGGGGGGGATCACCCCTCCACTTT.